One T cell receptor beta chain is described in this entry. Other nucleotide sequences in the sample specify the same CDR3. Germline values: CDR1 KGHSH, CDR2 LQKENI. The CDR3 totals 13 residues. V lost 6 bases and J 7 bases, leaving 13 bases between the germline ends. This entry comes from a study of siplizumab effects on memory and regulatory T cells. Repertoires were generated with immunoSEQ multiplex PCR, while TCRdb's copy carries only in-frame clones and drops some. The table records 85,000 to 95,000 clones, about 94% of them present only once. The sequencing input was non-Treg CD4+ T cells sorted from blood. The source is a human donor in good health. The chain is built from TRBV18 and TRBJ2-1; D may be TRBD1 or TRBD2 (6 bases each). CDR3 sequence reads: CASSPLGGNEQFF. As DNA, the CDR3 is TGTGCCAGCTCCCCGCTAGGGGGGAATGAGCAGTTCTTC.